A single T cell receptor (beta chain) is shown here with its context. This record comes from a study of T cell repertoires in ileal Crohn's disease. Per the germline V gene, CDR1 is LNHDA and CDR2 is SQIVND (reference sequence). The CDR3 totals 15 residues. V lost 4 bases and J lost 7, with 17 bases in between. The assay was immunoSEQ multiplex PCR, and TCRdb's table has in-frame clones only and misses some. This table has more than 13,000 clones, 60% to 85% appearing once. Time point: neoterminal ileum biopsy at postoperative endoscopy, about 6 months after surgery. The clonotype comes from an adult with Crohn's disease. The genes are TRBV19 and TRBJ1-5, with unresolved D. The sequenced sample was ileal tissue. The CDR3 region is CASSTGLLDGQPQHF. As DNA, the CDR3 is TGTGCCAGTAGTACCGGGTTACTCGATGGGCAGCCCCAGCATTTT. Full variable domain (missing parts from reference TRBV19 and TRBJ1-5): DGGITQSPKYLFRKEGQNVTLSCEQNLNHDAMYWYRQDPGQGLRLIYYSQIVNDFQKGDIAEGYSVSREKKESFPLTVTSAQKNPTAFYLCASSTGLLDGQPQHFGDGTRLSIL.